This TCR beta chain derives from a study of human T cells and chemical hapten exposure. Total RNA was extracted from unfractionated whole blood. One entry per CDR3 protein, called by TCRdb with MiXCR from the 5' RACE reads. Among more than 75,000 distinct CDR3 sequences, about 15% were seen once, and the ten largest hold approximately 6.3%. Trimming stripped 6 bases from V and 6 bases from J, with 9 bases between. Germline CDR1 SEHNR, CDR2 FQNEAQ (reference sequence). This CDR3 has 12 residues. V gene TRBV7-9 combines with J gene TRBJ2-1; D is unclear. This TCR came from a female donor in good health. The CDR3 region has the DNA TGTGCCAGCAGTCCCGCTCGCAATGAGCAGTTCTTC. The encoded protein is CASSPARNEQFF.